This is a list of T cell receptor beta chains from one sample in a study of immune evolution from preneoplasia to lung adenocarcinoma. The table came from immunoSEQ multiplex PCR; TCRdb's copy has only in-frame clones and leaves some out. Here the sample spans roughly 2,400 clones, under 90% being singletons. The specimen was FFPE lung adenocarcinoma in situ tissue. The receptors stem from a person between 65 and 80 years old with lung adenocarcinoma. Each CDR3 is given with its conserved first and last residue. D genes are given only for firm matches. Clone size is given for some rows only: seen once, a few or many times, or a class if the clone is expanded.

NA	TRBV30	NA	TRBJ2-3	CAWGENSDTQYF	TGTGCCTGGGGTGAGAATTCCGATACGCAGTATTTT
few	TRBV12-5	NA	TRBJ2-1	CASGSDSIRSEQFF	TGTGCTAGTGGTTCGGACTCAATCAGGAGTGAGCAGTTCTTC
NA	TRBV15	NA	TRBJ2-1	CATSRDRDLTYNEQFF	TGTGCCACCAGCAGGGACCGGGACCTCACATACAATGAGCAGTTCTTC
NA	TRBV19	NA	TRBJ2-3	CASSKISGDTQYF	TGTGCCAGTAGTAAGATCTCAGGAGATACGCAGTATTTT
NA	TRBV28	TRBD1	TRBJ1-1	CASSRGQGGTEAFF	TGTGCCAGCAGCCGGGGACAGGGCGGCACTGAAGCTTTCTTT
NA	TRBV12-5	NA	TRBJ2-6	CASGQEAGQSRANVLTF	TGTGCTAGTGGTCAGGAAGCAGGACAAAGTCGGGCCAACGTCCTGACTTTC
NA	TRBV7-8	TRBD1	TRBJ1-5	CASSNDRGEGNQPQHF	TGTGCCAGCAGCAACGACAGGGGTGAGGGCAATCAGCCCCAGCATTTT
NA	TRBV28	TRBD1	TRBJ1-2	CASLAGGNYGYTF	TGTGCCAGCCTGGCAGGGGGGAACTATGGCTACACCTTC
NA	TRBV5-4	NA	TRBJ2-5	CASSLRGGETQYF	TGTGCCAGCAGCTTGCGGGGTGGGGAGACCCAGTACTTC
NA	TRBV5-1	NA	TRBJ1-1	CASSLGPGVMNTEAFF	TGCGCCAGCAGCTTGGGGCCAGGCGTGATGAACACTGAAGCTTTCTTT
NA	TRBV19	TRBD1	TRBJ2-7	CASTTSGTGTYEQYF	TGTGCCAGCACCACCTCGGGGACAGGGACCTACGAGCAGTACTTC
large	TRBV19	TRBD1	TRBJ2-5	CASSIDSTGYLETQYF	TGTGCCAGTAGTATAGACTCGACAGGGTACCTCGAGACCCAGTACTTC
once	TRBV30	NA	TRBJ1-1	CAWSLRFTEAFF	TGTGCCTGGAGTCTCAGGTTCACTGAAGCTTTCTTT
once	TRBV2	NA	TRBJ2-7	CASSGDLGSYEQYF	TGTGCCAGCAGCGGGGATCTTGGTTCCTACGAGCAGTACTTC
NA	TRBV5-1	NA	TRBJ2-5	CASSFRSGEETQYF	TGCGCCAGCAGCTTTAGGAGCGGTGAAGAGACCCAGTACTTC
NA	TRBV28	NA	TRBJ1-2	CASSLPGTQYGYTF	TGTGCCAGCAGTTTACCCGGGACCCAATATGGCTACACCTTC
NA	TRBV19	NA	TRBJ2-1	CATAVNLEQFF	TGTGCCACCGCAGTAAACCTTGAGCAGTTCTTC
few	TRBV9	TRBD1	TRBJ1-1	CASSVQGGLNEAFF	TGTGCCAGCAGCGTACAGGGGGGGCTCAATGAAGCTTTCTTT
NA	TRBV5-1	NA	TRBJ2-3	CASSPAGTDTQYF	TGCGCCAGCAGCCCCGCAGGCACAGATACGCAGTATTTT
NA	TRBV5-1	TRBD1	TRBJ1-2	CASSITGGEYGYTF	TGCGCCAGCAGCATCACAGGGGGCGAATATGGCTACACCTTC
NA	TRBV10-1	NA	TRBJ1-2	CASSERERSKTYGYTF	TGCGCCAGCAGTGAACGCGAAAGATCGAAGACCTATGGCTACACCTTC
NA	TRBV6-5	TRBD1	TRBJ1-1	CATRQGGTEAFF	TGTGCCACCCGACAGGGTGGGACTGAAGCTTTCTTT
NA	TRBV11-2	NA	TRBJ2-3	CASSLGDTQYF	TGTGCCAGCAGCCTGGGCGATACGCAGTATTTT
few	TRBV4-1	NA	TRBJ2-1	CASSQAGKEQFF	TGCGCCAGCAGCCAGGCAGGGAAGGAGCAGTTCTTC
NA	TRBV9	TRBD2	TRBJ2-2	CASSVAPGGFGDTGELFF	TGTGCCAGCAGCGTAGCCCCGGGGGGGTTCGGGGATACCGGGGAGCTGTTTTTT
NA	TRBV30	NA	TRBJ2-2	CAWTGTGELFF	TGTGCCTGGACGGGCACCGGGGAGCTGTTTTTT
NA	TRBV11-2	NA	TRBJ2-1	CASSGDYNEQFF	TGTGCCAGCAGCGGGGACTACAATGAGCAGTTCTTC
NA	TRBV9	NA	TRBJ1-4	CASSVGGLLNEKLFF	TGTGCCAGCAGCGTAGGTGGACTGCTGAATGAAAAACTGTTTTTT
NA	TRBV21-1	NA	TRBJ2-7	CASSKAVAGYICYEQYF	NA
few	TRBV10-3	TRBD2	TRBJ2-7	CAISGLAGESNEQYF	TGTGCCATCAGCGGGCTAGCGGGAGAAAGCAACGAGCAGTACTTC
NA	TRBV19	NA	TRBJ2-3	CASSPRDSYTDTQYF	TGTGCCAGTAGTCCGCGGGACAGTTACACAGATACGCAGTATTTT
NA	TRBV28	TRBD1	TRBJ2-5	CASSSQGAKTQYF	TGTGCCAGCAGTTCCCAGGGGGCGAAGACCCAGTACTTC
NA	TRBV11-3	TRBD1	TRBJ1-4	CATSDRVEEKLFF	TGTGCCACGTCGGACAGGGTGGAGGAAAAACTGTTTTTT
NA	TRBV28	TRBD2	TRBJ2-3	CASSLLAGGPGTQYF	TGTGCCAGCAGTTTACTAGCGGGAGGCCCCGGTACGCAGTATTTT
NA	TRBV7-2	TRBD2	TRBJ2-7	CASSLAHSGRGYEQYF	TGTGCCAGCAGCTTAGCGCATAGCGGGAGGGGCTACGAGCAGTACTTC
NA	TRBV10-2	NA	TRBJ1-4	CASSEAEYEKLFF	TGCGCCAGCAGTGAGGCGGAGTATGAAAAACTGTTTTTT
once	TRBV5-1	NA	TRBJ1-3	CASSLQGGSNTIYF	TGCGCCAGCAGCTTGCAGGGAGGATCCAACACCATATATTTT
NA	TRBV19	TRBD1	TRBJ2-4	CASSSGGAGRGNIQYF	TGTGCCAGTAGCTCAGGGGGCGCAGGACGGGGAAACATTCAGTACTTC
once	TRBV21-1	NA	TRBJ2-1	CASSKGKRDPQLDEQFF	TGTGCCAGCAGCAAAGGAAAGCGGGACCCCCAATTGGATGAGCAGTTCTTC
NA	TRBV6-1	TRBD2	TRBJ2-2	CAGEGRYTGELFF	TGTGCCGGGGAGGGCCGGTACACCGGGGAGCTGTTTTTT
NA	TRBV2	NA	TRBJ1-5	CAIRTFDQPQHF	TGTGCCATTAGGACATTTGATCAGCCCCAGCATTTT
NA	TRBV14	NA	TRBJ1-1	CASSFRGGTEAFF	TGTGCCAGCAGTTTCAGGGGAGGGACTGAAGCTTTCTTT
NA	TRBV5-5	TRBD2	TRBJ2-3	CASTLRGDGDTQYF	TGTGCCAGCACCCTGCGGGGGGACGGAGATACGCAGTATTTT
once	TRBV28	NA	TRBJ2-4	CASTPGQKLAKNIQYF	TGTGCCAGCACCCCCGGACAGAAATTAGCCAAAAACATTCAGTACTTC
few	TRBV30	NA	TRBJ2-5	CAWSVRGVETQYF	TGTGCCTGGAGTGTACGCGGGGTGGAGACCCAGTACTTC
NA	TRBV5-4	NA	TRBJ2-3	CASSPGPTDTQYF	TGTGCCAGCAGCCCCGGGCCCACAGATACGCAGTATTTT
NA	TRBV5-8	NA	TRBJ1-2	CASHRGLTNYGYTF	TGTGCCAGCCACCGGGGACTTACAAACTATGGCTACACCTTC
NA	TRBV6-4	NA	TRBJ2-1	CASSDKGGSYNEQFF	TGTGCCAGCAGTGACAAGGGGGGGTCCTACAATGAGCAGTTCTTC
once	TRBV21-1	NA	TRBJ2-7	CASSLQGRRNYEQYF	TGTGCCAGCAGCCTCCAGGGACGGCGAAACTACGAGCAGTACTTC
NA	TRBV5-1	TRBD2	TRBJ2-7	CASSSLIAGGPHEQYF	TGCGCCAGCAGCTCTCTCATAGCGGGAGGGCCTCACGAGCAGTACTTC
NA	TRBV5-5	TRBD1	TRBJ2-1	CASSLTGVNEQFF	TGTGCCAGCAGCTTGACAGGGGTGAATGAGCAGTTCTTC
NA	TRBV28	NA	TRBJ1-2	CASSRPGSYGYTF	TGTGCCAGCAGTAGACCAGGGTCCTATGGCTACACCTTC
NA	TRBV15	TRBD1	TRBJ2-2	CATSMDRGRAGELFF	TGTGCCACCAGCATGGACAGGGGGCGCGCCGGGGAGCTGTTTTTT
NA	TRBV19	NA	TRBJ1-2	CASSTAKANYGYTF	TGTGCCAGTAGTACGGCGAAGGCTAACTATGGCTACACCTTC
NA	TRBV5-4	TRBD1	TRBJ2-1	CASSLGGTGDNEQFF	TGTGCCAGCAGCTTGGGTGGGACAGGGGACAATGAGCAGTTCTTC
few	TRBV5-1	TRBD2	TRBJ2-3	CASSLTGTSGKGRADTQYF	TGCGCCAGCAGCTTGACCGGGACTAGCGGGAAAGGAAGGGCAGATACGCAGTATTTT
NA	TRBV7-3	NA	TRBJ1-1	CASTKDSLNTEAFF	TGTGCCAGCACCAAGGACAGTTTGAACACTGAAGCTTTCTTT
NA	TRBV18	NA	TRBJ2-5	CASSLQGFQETQYF	TGTGCCAGCTCACTTCAGGGGTTTCAAGAGACCCAGTACTTC
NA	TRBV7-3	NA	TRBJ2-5	CASSQQPQETQYF	TGTGCCAGCAGCCAACAACCACAAGAGACCCAGTACTTC
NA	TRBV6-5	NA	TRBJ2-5	CASRTVETQYF	TGTGCCAGCAGGACCGTGGAGACCCAGTACTTC